The 9 T cell receptor beta chains given below trace back to one sample, sequenced in a study of breast tumors, draining lymph nodes, adjacent tissues. The lymph nodes were axillary draining lymph nodes from breast cancer patients. TCRdb processed the multiplex PCR reads anew with MiXCR; each CDR3 protein has one entry. Here the sample spans 150,000 to 200,000 distinct CDR3 sequences, roughly a third being singletons. The sequenced sample consisted of axillary lymph node tissue. Receptor source: a female donor with breast cancer. Some clones in this sample may be carry-over from other donors' samples.

Worth noting for this clonotype: A much larger clone differs by one base, so this may be a read error. J is TRBJ2-7 and V is TRBV5-6, with D perhaps matching TRBD2 (7 bases). This CDR3 contains 13 residues. The V end was cut by 4 bases, the J end by 9 bases, with 17 bases between. Germline CDR1 is SGHDT and CDR2 is YYEEEE. The CDR3, as DNA: TGTGCCAGCAGCCCGGAGGGGGGGGCCAGGCAGTACTTC. The encoded protein is CASSPEGGARQYF.

This clonotype came up many times. This chain uses TRBV12-5 with TRBJ2-5; no firm D call. The V end was cut by 3 bases, the J end by 6 bases, with 11 bases between. The germline V gene has CDR1 LGHNT and CDR2 FRNRAP. The CDR3 is 13 residues long. CDR3: CASGLESDQTQYF. The CDR3 DNA is TGTGCTAGTGGTTTAGAGTCTGACCAGACCCAGTACTTC.

This clonotype was seen many times. This chain uses TRBV20-1 with TRBJ1-5, with 7 bases identical to TRBD1. Germline V gene lookup returns CDR1 DFQATT and CDR2 SNEGSKA (reference sequence). After removal of 6 bases from V and 1 base from J, the junction contained 15 bases not matched to a gene. CDR3 length equals 17 residues. In nucleotides, the CDR3 is TGCAGTGCCGTCCGGGACAGCCTTTTTGGAAGCAATCAGCCCCAGCATTTT. This translates into CSAVRDSLFGSNQPQHF.

This clonotype was detected a few times. The genes are TRBV5-4 and TRBJ1-2; D is perhaps TRBD1 (5 bases). Trimming pared 3 bases from V and 3 bases from J, leaving 15 bases between. Germline values: CDR1 SGHNT, CDR2 YYREEE (reference sequence). This CDR3 comprises 15 residues. CDR3 coding DNA: TGTGCCAGCAGCTCCTCGGGAGGGGTTCACTATGGCTACACCTTC. Its translation is CASSSSGGVHYGYTF. The whole variable domain, remainder taken from reference TRBV5-4 and TRBJ1-2, is ETGVTQSPTHLIKTRGQQVTLRCSSQSGHNTVSWYQQALGQGPQFIFQYYREEENGRGNFPPRFSGLQFPNYSSELNVNALELDDSALYLCASSSSGGVHYGYTFGSGTRLTVV.

This clonotype was seen many times. CDR3 bases: TGTGCCACCAGTGATTCGGGGACAGGGACCTACGAGCAGTACTTC. Translated: CATSDSGTGTYEQYF. V and J are TRBV24-1 and TRBJ2-7, with 9 bases aligning to TRBD1. CDR1 and CDR2 (germline): KGHDR, SFDVKD. CDR3 size: 15 residues. V shed 2 bases, J shed 2 bases, and the junction held 3 bases outside the gene matches.

This chain joins TRBV27 and TRBJ1-4; 7 bases fit TRBD1. This CDR3 has 15 residues. Germline values: CDR1 MNHEY, CDR2 SMNVEV (reference sequence). J lost 8 bases, V lost 6 bases, and 12 bases had no gene match. The CDR3 region is CASSGQGQYLEKLFF. DNA of the CDR3: TGTGCCAGCAGCGGCCAGGGACAGTACCTCGAAAAACTGTTTTTT.

This clonotype was seen repeatedly, ten times or more. CDR3: CASSLGFNYGYTF. The CDR3 DNA reads as TGTGCCAGCAGCTTGGGGTTTAACTATGGCTACACCTTC. V usage is TRBV11-1 and J usage is TRBJ1-2; no clear D. CDR3 length: 13 amino acids. The V gene's germline CDR1 is SGHAT and CDR2 FQDESV (reference sequence). Trimming pared 3 bases from V and 1 base from J, leaving 6 bases between.

The table lists this clonotype with a count of one. This rearrangement joins TRBV20-1 to TRBJ2-2, with D possibly matching TRBD2 (6 bases). Trimming took 7 bases from V and 4 from J, leaving 28 bases between them. Germline V gene data show CDR1 as DFQATT and CDR2 as SNEGSKA (reference sequence). The CDR3 length is 18 residues. CDR3: CSVPGDQLAISITGELFF. The CDR3 region has the DNA TGCAGTGTCCCTGGGGATCAACTAGCCATCTCGATCACCGGGGAGCTGTTTTTT.

Regarding this clonotype: A single base separates this from a much larger clone, so it may be a read error. The chain links TRBV6-6 to TRBJ2-1; D gene uncertain. Trimming took 5 bases from V and 8 from J, leaving 16 bases between them. Germline loops: CDR1 MNHNY, CDR2 SVGAGI (reference sequence). This CDR3 spans 14 amino acids. CDR3: CASSPRVGLDEQFF. The CDR3 region has the DNA TGTGCCAGCAGTCCTCGGGTAGGTTTAGATGAGCAGTTCTTC.